The entry below gives a single T cell receptor (beta chain) sequence along with its context. The antigen is not known. The sample has other DNA sequences that encode this CDR3 too. This sample stems from a study of shared clonotypes between healthy human individuals. It was CD45RO-negative cells, positively selected for CCR7, that made up naive CD8 cells, with terminally differentiated effector memory CD45RA+ cells excluded. The study drew all its donors from Caucasian adults living in Nashville, Tennessee. Assay used: immunoSEQ multiplex PCR; TCRdb lists only in-frame clones, some missing. The profile shows millions of clones, roughly 95% of them singletons. The germline gives CDR1 SGHDT, CDR2 YYEEEE. Trimming took 0 bases from V and 3 from J, leaving 10 bases between them. The CDR3 extends over 14 amino acids. Regarding the study as a whole: The diversity represented, both genetic and in exposure history, was limited by few donors. Depth of sequencing was expected to influence donor clonotype sharing.

The receptor comes from a man younger than 35 in good health. Sequencing was performed on naive CD8+ T cells sorted from blood. The rearrangement uses TRBV5-6 and TRBJ2-7; D may be TRBD1 (5 bases). The CDR3, as DNA: TGTGCCAGCAGCTTGGGTGACAGCCTCTACGAGCAGTACTTC. Protein: CASSLGDSLYEQYF. The whole variable domain, filled in from reference TRBV5-6 and TRBJ2-7, reads DAGVTQSPTHLIKTRGQQVTLRCSPKSGHDTVSWYQQALGQGPQFIFQYYEEEERQRGNFPDRFSGHQFPNYSSELNVNALLLGDSALYLCASSLGDSLYEQYFGPGTRLTVT.